This T cell receptor (beta chain) was documented in a study of blood T cell repertoires in COVID-19. Whole-study context: Sites in the United States, Italy and Spain provided acute and convalescent COVID-19 samples.

After removal of 4 bases from V and 6 bases from J, the junction contained 8 bases not matched to a gene. The CDR3 has 16 amino acids. In germline, CDR1 is SGHVS, CDR2 FNYEAQ. Clones were read by immunoSEQ multiplex PCR, and TCRdb kept only the in-frame ones, dropping some. Of some 180,000 clones listed, about 80% were seen once; the top ten hold under 15%. Shortly before study entry, within 2 weeks, exposed participants had met a COVID-19 case. The receptor's source is a man aged 55 to 70 who had been exposed to COVID-19. The chain links TRBV7-6 to TRBJ2-1, with 11 nucleotides matching TRBD2. The sequenced material came from PBMCs or T cells enriched from blood (not recorded which). CDR3 in amino acids: CASSSLAGGPANEQFF. Written as DNA, the CDR3 is TGTGCCAGCAGCTCGTTAGCGGGAGGGCCGGCCAATGAGCAGTTCTTC.